The 15 T cell receptor beta chains below come from one sample, sequenced in a study of blood T cell repertoires in COVID-19 (dated by TCRdb to the early 2020s). The library was made by the immunoSEQ multiplex PCR assay. TCRdb stores this immuneACCESS table with in-frame sequences only. Part of the clones is absent; in the studies checked, under half of the shortfall reflects unresolved V genes, and no reason is known for the rest. A total of 150,000 or so clones appear in this sample, roughly 86% of them only once. 15% of the sample is in the top ten clones. What was sequenced was peripheral blood. The receptors come from a human donor with acute or convalescent COVID-19. The donor label of this sample is uncertain.

The gene calls are TRBV6-4 and TRBJ1-2; 7 bases map to TRBD1. The length of the CDR3 is 15 residues. Germline loops: CDR1 MRHNA, CDR2 SNTAGT. After removal of 6 bases from V and 3 bases from J, the junction contained 10 bases not matched to a gene. CDR3 nucleotide sequence: TGTGCCAGCAGAGCCCGGGACAGATCTCACTATGGCTACACCTTC. Translating it yields CASRARDRSHYGYTF.

Concerning this clone itself: This same CDR3 is encoded by further DNA sequences in the sample. The rearrangement links TRBV19 to TRBJ1-5; D unclear. The germline gives CDR1 LNHDA, CDR2 SQIVND (reference sequence). The CDR3 contains 12 residues. Trimming pared 2 bases from V and 4 bases from J, leaving 3 bases between. CDR3 sequence: CASSILNQPQHF. CDR3 coding DNA: TGTGCCAGTAGTATATTAAATCAGCCCCAGCATTTT.

This sequence joins TRBV6-5 and TRBJ2-1; D gene uncertain. The germline V gene encodes CDR1 MNHEY and CDR2 SVGAGI. The CDR3 consists of 14 residues. V gave up 4 bases and J gave up 3 bases, with 10 bases separating them. The DNA for the CDR3 is TGTGCCAGCAGTTCCGACATTGTCTACAATGAGCAGTTCTTC. Encoded protein: CASSSDIVYNEQFF.

The chain recombines TRBV6-6 with TRBJ1-3; TRBD1 might be the D (6 bases). The CDR3 is made up of 16 amino acids. Germline V gene sequence: CDR1 MNHNY, CDR2 SVGAGI (reference sequence). V lost 6 bases and J lost 0, with 15 bases in between. CDR3 nucleotide sequence: TGTGCCAGCAGCAACCAGGGGCCGAACTCTGGAAACACCATATATTTT. Its translation: CASSNQGPNSGNTIYF.

The chain is built from TRBV30 and TRBJ1-1; D perhaps matches TRBD1 (6 bases). The germline V gene encodes CDR1 GTSNPN and CDR2 SVGIG (reference sequence). The CDR3 length is 16 residues. V lost 0 bases and J 1 base, leaving 15 bases between the germline ends. The CDR3, as DNA: TGTGCCTGGAGTGTACGGGGGGCCGGTGGGAACACTGAAGCTTTCTTT. It codes for CAWSVRGAGGNTEAFF. Using reference TRBV30 and TRBJ1-1 for the parts outside the CDR3, the full variable domain is SQTIHQWPATLVQPVGSPLSLECTVEGTSNPNLYWYRQAAGRGLQLLFYSVGIGQISSEVPQNLSASRPQDRQFILSSKKLLLSDSGFYLCAWSVRGAGGNTEAFFGQGTRLTVV.

The CDR3 nucleotides are TGTGCCTGGAGTAGGCAGGGCGCTGGGAATTCACCCCTCCACTTT. It yields the protein CAWSRQGAGNSPLHF. This sequence joins TRBV30 and TRBJ1-6, with a tentative D call TRBD1 (5 bases). There are 15 residues in the CDR3. Germline-derived CDR1 and CDR2 are GTSNPN and SVGIG (reference sequence). The ends were cut back, 2 bases at V and 7 bases at J, with 15 bases in the middle. Full variable domain (remainder filled in from reference TRBV30 and TRBJ1-6): SQTIHQWPATLVQPVGSPLSLECTVEGTSNPNLYWYRQAAGRGLQLLFYSVGIGQISSEVPQNLSASRPQDRQFILSSKKLLLSDSGFYLCAWSRQGAGNSPLHFGNGTRLTVT.

This clone was seen once. This chain connects TRBV19 to TRBJ1-5; D is perhaps TRBD1 (5 bases). The germline V and J ends were trimmed by 5 bases and 1 base, with 6 bases remaining between them. The V gene's germline CDR1 is LNHDA and CDR2 SQIVND (reference sequence). This CDR3 is built from 13 residues. The CDR3 bases are TGTGCCAGTAGTTGGGGCAGCAATCAGCCCCAGCATTTT. It yields the protein CASSWGSNQPQHF.

This chain uses TRBV3-1 (or the pseudogene TRBV3-2) with TRBJ1-5; 7 bases are a match to TRBD1. V dropped 4 bases and J dropped 4; count of bases not matched to a gene: 7. Germline V gene lookup returns CDR1 LGHDT and CDR2 YNNKEL (reference sequence). The CDR3 length is 15 residues. CDR3 DNA sequence: TGTGCCAGCAGCCTTGGACAGGCCCCTAATCAGCCCCAGCATTTT. It yields the protein CASSLGQAPNQPQHF.

The chain uses TRBV5-1 and TRBJ1-2; a weak D match, TRBD1 (5 bases). The germline V gene encodes CDR1 SGHRS and CDR2 YFSETQ. Deletions cut 0 bases from V and 4 bases from J, with 13 bases between. CDR3 size: 15 residues. The CDR3 region is CASSLALAGGYGYTF. The CDR3 DNA follows: TGCGCCAGCAGCTTGGCTCTGGCCGGGGGCTATGGCTACACCTTC.

V and J are TRBV5-4 and TRBJ1-2; 10 nucleotides line up with TRBD1. Germline V CDR1 and CDR2: SGHNT, YYREEE (reference sequence). The CDR3 is 15 amino acids. Losses at the gene ends were 2 bases for V and 2 bases for J; bases not matched to a gene: 3. The CDR3 reads CASSFWTGGNYGYTF. The CDR3 coding sequence is TGTGCCAGCAGCTTTTGGACAGGGGGAAACTATGGCTACACCTTC.

V gene TRBV30 combines with J gene TRBJ1-5; 8 nucleotides agree with TRBD1. Germline lookup yields CDR1 GTSNPN and CDR2 SVGIG (reference sequence). V trimming: 1 base; J trimming: 6 bases; junction bases outside the gene matches: 5. The CDR3 contains 14 residues. The CDR3 region is CAWSEGQGGQPQHF. The CDR3 DNA sequence: TGTGCCTGGAGTGAAGGACAGGGCGGTCAGCCCCAGCATTTT.

This chain connects TRBV11-3 to TRBJ2-5; maybe TRBD2 (6 bases). Germline V lookup: CDR1 SGHNT, CDR2 YENEEA. The CDR3 consists of 15 residues. V was trimmed by 4 bases and J by 1 base, leaving 13 bases between them. The CDR3 nucleotides read TGTGCCAGCAGCTCGGGGGATGTCATCCAAGAGACCCAGTACTTC. It specifies CASSSGDVIQETQYF.

This clone occurred once. The chain joins TRBV6-2 or TRBV6-3 to TRBJ2-5; D is uncertain. The V end was cut by 2 bases, the J end by 8 bases, with 6 bases between. The V gene's germline CDR1 is MNHEY and CDR2 SVGEGT. This CDR3 comprises 11 residues. The DNA for the CDR3 is TGTGCCAGCAGTTACCCCCCAACCCAGTACTTC. It is translated as CASSYPPTQYF.

The chain recombines TRBV4-1 with TRBJ2-1, with 10 bases matching TRBD2. The germline CDR1 and CDR2 sequences are MGHRA and YSYEKL. J was trimmed by 5 bases and V by 4 bases; bases with no gene match: 5. The CDR3 is made up of 15 amino acids. CDR3 loop: CASSRFGLADNEQFF. The CDR3 DNA reads as TGCGCCAGCAGCCGTTTCGGACTAGCGGACAATGAGCAGTTCTTC.

The chain carries TRBV7-9 and TRBJ2-3; D is possibly TRBD2 (5 bases). The CDR3 has 15 amino acids. Looked up from germline, CDR1 is SEHNR and CDR2 is FQNEAQ (reference sequence). The V and J ends lost 5 bases and 0 bases respectively, with 12 bases between them. The CDR3 DNA is TGTGCCAGCAGCGTCGGGGTCGCTAGCACAGATACGCAGTATTTT. It codes for CASSVGVASTDTQYF. Full variable domain (missing parts from reference TRBV7-9 and TRBJ2-3): DTGVSQNPRHKITKRGQNVTFRCDPISEHNRLYWYRQTLGQGPEFLTYFQNEAQLEKSRLLSDRFSAERPKGSFSTLEIQRTEQGDSAMYLCASSVGVASTDTQYFGPGTRLTVL.